The 31 T cell receptor beta chains below were found in one sample sequenced in a study of graft-versus-host responses after intestinal transplantation. No cognate antigen is known for these TCRs. Measured with immunoSEQ multiplex PCR; TCRdb has only the in-frame clones, and not every one. There are around 84,000 clones in the sample; roughly four fifths occur only once, and about 15% lies in the top ten. The source material was unstimulated CD8+ T cells sorted from spleen or lymph node cells, sampled before intestinal transplant. The receptor source for this set is a human donor who received an intestinal transplant.

The chain recombines TRBV27 with TRBJ2-1, with TRBD2 identical over 7 bases. Per the germline V gene, CDR1 is MNHEY and CDR2 is SMNVEV (reference sequence). The V gene end was trimmed by 6 bases and the J gene end by 2 bases; junction bases not matched to a gene: 7. This CDR3 contains 15 residues. In nucleotides, the CDR3 is TGTGCCAGCAGCCCGTGGGGGGGGACCTACAATGAGCAGTTCTTC. This gives the protein CASSPWGGTYNEQFF.

The chain combines TRBV28 with TRBJ2-5, with 8 bases aligning to TRBD2. Germline lookup yields CDR1 MDHEN and CDR2 SYDVKM. The CDR3 totals 19 residues. The junction had 15 bases not matched to a gene; V was cut back by 2 bases and J by 1 base. The CDR3 region has the DNA TGTGCCAGCAGTTTAGCGATACCGGGGGGGGGCCAGGTCCAAGAGACCCAGTACTTC. Translation: CASSLAIPGGGQVQETQYF.

This chain uses TRBV7-9 with TRBJ2-5, with a weak D call TRBD1 (5 bases). Per germline, CDR1 SEHNR and CDR2 FQNEAQ (reference sequence). V was trimmed by 3 bases and J by 5 bases, leaving 19 bases between them. The CDR3 is made up of 16 amino acids. The CDR3 sequence is CASSLSLGQPGETQYF. The CDR3 nucleotides read TGTGCCAGCAGCTTGTCGTTGGGGCAGCCTGGTGAGACCCAGTACTTC. The variable domain in full, with the rest retrieved from reference TRBV7-9 and TRBJ2-5, is DTGVSQNPRHKITKRGQNVTFRCDPISEHNRLYWYRQTLGQGPEFLTYFQNEAQLEKSRLLSDRFSAERPKGSFSTLEIQRTEQGDSAMYLCASSLSLGQPGETQYFGPGTRLLVL.

The rearrangement joins TRBV4-2 to TRBJ1-2; D might be TRBD1 (6 bases). CDR1 is LGHNA and CDR2 is YNFKEQ in the germline V gene. Trimming shortened V by 4 bases and J by 3 bases, and 39 bases separated the two germline ends. This CDR3 is 23 amino acids long. CDR3: CASSLALPRGFGPLPIAHYGYTF. In DNA form, the CDR3 reads TGTGCCAGCAGCCTCGCCCTACCCAGGGGATTCGGTCCTCTACCGATAGCACACTATGGCTACACCTTC.

V usage is TRBV4-1 and J usage is TRBJ2-1; D is perhaps TRBD1 or TRBD2 (5 bases each). Germline V CDR1 and CDR2: MGHRA, YSYEKL. The CDR3 is made up of 14 amino acids. V shed 1 base and J shed 7 bases, with 11 bases lying between them. CDR3 nucleotide sequence: TGCGCCAGCAGCCAAGCGGGACCGATAAATGAGCAGTTCTTC. It codes for CASSQAGPINEQFF.

The gene calls are TRBV6-1 and TRBJ1-3, with D hard to call. The CDR3 extends over 15 amino acids. V gave up 5 bases and J gave up 0 bases, with 11 bases separating them. The germline CDR1 and CDR2 sequences are MNHNS and SASEGT. The CDR3 sequence: CASSHHRPSGNTIYF. The CDR3 region has the DNA TGTGCCAGCAGTCACCACAGACCCTCTGGAAACACCATATATTTT.

The chain is built from TRBV9 and TRBJ1-4; D possibly corresponds to TRBD1 (5 bases). The V end was cut by 0 bases, the J end by 7 bases, with 10 bases between. This CDR3 region has 14 residues. Germline V gene lookup returns CDR1 SGDLS and CDR2 YYNGEE. The CDR3 nucleotides are TGTGCCAGCAGCGTAGCCAGGGCAGGTGAAAAACTGTTTTTT. Protein: CASSVARAGEKLFF.

J is TRBJ2-1 and V is TRBV27, with a tentative D call TRBD2 (6 bases). The CDR3 spans 14 residues. CDR1 MNHEY and CDR2 SMNVEV come from the germline V gene (reference sequence). Trimming pared 10 bases from V and 0 bases from J, leaving 13 bases between. The CDR3 loop reads CAIRREGSYNEQFF. CDR3 nucleotides: TGTGCCATCCGGAGGGAAGGCTCCTACAATGAGCAGTTCTTC.

The gene calls are TRBV7-6 and TRBJ2-3, with 9 bases aligning to TRBD2. V lost 5 bases, J lost 5 bases, and 8 bases stayed unmatched. Germline V gene sequence: CDR1 SGHVS, CDR2 FNYEAQ. The CDR3 extends over 15 amino acids. The DNA of the CDR3 is TGTGCCAGCAGCCTGGTAGCGGGAGCGAAAGATACGCAGTATTTT. Translating gives CASSLVAGAKDTQYF.

V and J are TRBV6-5 and TRBJ2-5, with D unresolved. The CDR3 has 13 residues. Germline V gene data show CDR1 as MNHEY and CDR2 as SVGAGI. Trimming shortened V by 2 bases and J by 0 bases, and 4 bases separated the two germline ends. DNA for the CDR3: TGTGCCAGCAGTTACAACAACCAAGAGACCCAGTACTTC. Its protein is CASSYNNQETQYF.

This chain connects TRBV5-6 to TRBJ1-3; perhaps TRBD1 as D (5 bases). The germline V gene has CDR1 SGHDT and CDR2 YYEEEE. Deletions cut 2 bases from V and 2 bases from J, with 11 bases between. The CDR3 runs 15 residues. CDR3 nucleotide sequence: TGTGCCAGCAGCTTCGGGGCAGGGCCTGGAAACACCATATATTTT. This sequence encodes CASSFGAGPGNTIYF.

The rearrangement uses TRBV29-1 and TRBJ2-1; TRBD2 matches at 8 bases. The CDR3 consists of 14 residues. After removal of 5 bases from V and 7 bases from J, the junction contained 10 bases not matched to a gene. From germline, CDR1 is SQVTM and CDR2 ANQGSEA. The CDR3 bases are TGCAGCGTTATGGACAGCGGGAGAGGGAATGAGCAGTTCTTC. Translated, it gives CSVMDSGRGNEQFF.

This chain joins TRBV13 and TRBJ2-1; D ambiguous. The CDR3 consists of 15 residues. The germline V gene has CDR1 PRHDT and CDR2 FYEKMQ (reference sequence). The ends were cut back, 0 bases at V and 5 bases at J, with 11 bases in the middle. The CDR3 DNA reads TGTGCCAGCAGCTTAGGCCCGCTGGCGGACAATGAGCAGTTCTTC. Amino acid sequence: CASSLGPLADNEQFF.

The chain employs TRBV7-6 and TRBJ2-6; 10 nucleotides agree with TRBD1. The length of the CDR3 is 20 residues. Germline V gene lookup returns CDR1 SGHVS and CDR2 FNYEAQ. Unmatched junction bases numbered 8, after V lost 0 bases and J lost 0 bases. CDR3 coding DNA: TGTGCCAGCAGCTTAGCCCTAGGGGACAGGGGATTCTCTGGGGCCAACGTCCTGACTTTC. Its translation: CASSLALGDRGFSGANVLTF.

A single count supports this clone. The J gene is TRBJ2-3, the V gene TRBV7-9; D call uncertain. Trimming cost V 5 bases and J 4 bases, with 13 bases left between them. The CDR3 is made up of 14 amino acids. The germline V gene has CDR1 SEHNR and CDR2 FQNEAQ (reference sequence). In nucleotides, the CDR3 is TGTGCCAGCAGCCCCCGGCCTGAATCAGATACGCAGTATTTT. Amino acids: CASSPRPESDTQYF.

The J gene is TRBJ2-1, the V gene TRBV10-3; perhaps TRBD2 as D (6 bases). Germline V gene lookup returns CDR1 ENHRY and CDR2 SYGVKD. This CDR3 contains 16 residues. Between the trimmed V and J ends, which lost 3 bases and 6 bases, there was a span of 18 bases. In nucleotides, the CDR3 is TGTGCCATCAGTGATCACCCCCGGGGAGGAGGCAATGAGCAGTTCTTC. Translation gives CAISDHPRGGGNEQFF.

The chain joins TRBV7-2 to TRBJ2-5, with D maybe TRBD2 (5 bases). Germline CDR1 and CDR2: SGHTA and FQGNSA. Trimming cost V 4 bases and J 7 bases, with 19 bases left between them. The CDR3 is 15 amino acids. The chain's CDR3 is CASSSSAERFSTQYF. The CDR3 region has the DNA TGTGCCAGCAGCTCCTCGGCGGAGCGGTTCTCGACCCAGTACTTC.

The genes are TRBV27 and TRBJ2-1; TRBD2 agrees at 15 bases. With V trimmed by 5 bases and J by 0 bases, 11 bases remained unmatched. Germline CDR1 and CDR2: MNHEY and SMNVEV (reference sequence). The CDR3 has 20 residues. The DNA for the CDR3 is TGTGCCAGCAGTCCCATGGGCGGACTAGCGGGGGGGAGCTCCTACAATGAGCAGTTCTTC. Its translation is CASSPMGGLAGGSSYNEQFF.

This chain uses TRBV5-1 with TRBJ2-1; the D gene is possibly TRBD2 (6 bases). CDR3 length: 16 residues. V was trimmed by 6 bases and J by 6 bases, leaving 22 bases between them. CDR1 and CDR2 (germline): SGHRS, YFSETQ. The CDR3 loop reads CASTLWGEESGNEQFF. In DNA, the CDR3 is TGCGCCAGCACACTGTGGGGGGAGGAATCAGGCAATGAGCAGTTCTTC.

This clone was recorded a few times. The CDR3 spells CASSYSSLGPQHF. In nucleotides, the CDR3 is TGTGCCAGCAGTTACTCGTCTCTGGGGCCCCAGCATTTT. The chain is built from TRBV6-5 and TRBJ1-5; D gene ambiguous. Deletions cut 0 bases from V and 9 bases from J, with 9 bases between. The length of the CDR3 is 13 residues. Germline CDR1 reads MNHEY; CDR2 reads SVGAGI.

This clone came up a few times. The V call is TRBV6-6, the J call TRBJ1-4; unclear D gene. Deletions cut 7 bases from V and 4 bases from J, with 16 bases between. Per germline, CDR1 MNHNY and CDR2 SVGAGI (reference sequence). The CDR3 is 15 amino acids. CDR3 sequence: CASTDSMGINEKLFF. In DNA form, the CDR3 reads TGTGCCAGCACCGACTCGATGGGGATTAATGAAAAACTGTTTTTT.

This clone showed up just once. The chain joins TRBV27 to TRBJ2-7; D is tentatively TRBD1 or TRBD2 (5 bases each). The germline gives CDR1 MNHEY, CDR2 SMNVEV (reference sequence). V was pared by 0 bases and J by 0 bases, with 9 bases between. CDR3 length: 15 residues. The CDR3 DNA reads as TGTGCCAGCAGTTTATCGAGGGGTAGCTCCTACGAGCAGTACTTC. This encodes CASSLSRGSSYEQYF.

This clone was recorded a few times. CDR3 in amino acids: CASSWGGIQETQYF. The CDR3 region has the DNA TGTGCCAGCAGTTGGGGGGGAATCCAAGAGACCCAGTACTTC. The V and J genes are TRBV27 and TRBJ2-5; 7 nucleotides align to TRBD2. The CDR3 is made up of 14 amino acids. V shed 4 bases, J shed 1 base, and the junction held 3 bases outside the gene matches. Per germline, CDR1 MNHEY and CDR2 SMNVEV (reference sequence).

About this clone: The junction and the germline gene differ at one end; a read error may be behind it. The chain recombines TRBV29-1 with TRBJ2-7; 8 bases are a match to TRBD1. Germline CDR1 and CDR2: SQVTM and ANQGSEA. The CDR3 has 15 amino acids. The CDR3 is CSVEEDGQGSFEQYF. CDR3 nucleotides: TGCAGCGTTGAAGAGGATGGACAGGGATCCTTCGAGCAGTACTTC.

V and J are TRBV11-1 and TRBJ2-3, with TRBD1 matching 8 bases. CDR1 is SGHAT and CDR2 is FQDESV in the germline V gene (reference sequence). This CDR3 comprises 11 residues. V trimming: 10 bases; J trimming: 9 bases; junction bases outside the gene matches: 6. As DNA, the CDR3 is TGTGCCATCCTAACAGGGGGAACGCAGTATTTT. This encodes CAILTGGTQYF.

The V call is TRBV21-1, the J call TRBJ2-5; the table's D call, TRBD2, was not checked against the DNA. TRBV21-1 is flagged as a pseudogene. CDR3 length: 13 amino acids. The CDR3 nucleotides are TGTGCCAGCAGCGGGACTGTTAAAGAGACCCAGTACTTC. This codes for CASSGTVKETQYF.

This rearrangement joins TRBV15 to TRBJ2-5, with D unclear. This CDR3 comprises 16 residues. The V end was cut by 0 bases, the J end by 2 bases, with 13 bases between. CDR1 and CDR2 from the germline V gene are LNHNV and YYDKDF (reference sequence). The CDR3 here is CATSRDRNSLQETQYF. In nucleotides, the CDR3 is TGTGCCACCAGCAGAGATCGCAACAGCTTACAAGAGACCCAGTACTTC.

The genes are TRBV12-5 and TRBJ1-4; 7 bases are a match to TRBD1. The V and J ends lost 7 bases and 7 bases, in that order; junction bases with no gene match: 6. The CDR3 contains 13 residues. Looked up from germline, CDR1 is LGHNT and CDR2 is FRNRAP. The CDR3 reads CASVLQGSEKLFF. The CDR3 DNA sequence: TGTGCTAGTGTACTACAGGGGTCTGAAAAACTGTTTTTT.

The chain is built from TRBV30 and TRBJ2-2; 11 bases are a match to TRBD2. The CDR3 extends over 15 amino acids. The junction had 2 bases not matched to a gene; V was cut back by 0 bases and J by 5 bases. The germline V gene encodes CDR1 GTSNPN and CDR2 SVGIG (reference sequence). The CDR3 here is CAWSVLAGVTGELFF. The CDR3, as DNA: TGTGCCTGGAGTGTACTAGCGGGAGTTACCGGGGAGCTGTTTTTT.

The J gene is TRBJ2-1, the V gene TRBV10-2, with D maybe TRBD2 (6 bases). Between the trimmed V and J ends, which lost 0 bases and 5 bases, there was a span of 11 bases. CDR1 and CDR2 from the germline V gene are WSHSY and SAAADI. This CDR3 has 15 residues. The CDR3 loop is CASSESLGTHNEQFF. CDR3 bases: TGCGCCAGCAGTGAGTCACTCGGGACTCACAATGAGCAGTTCTTC.

This chain uses TRBV4-3 with TRBJ1-2, with D possibly being TRBD1 (5 bases). Germline CDR1 and CDR2: LGHNA and YSLEER. Trimming took off 5 bases at V and 8 bases at J, with 9 bases between the two ends. The CDR3 consists of 11 residues. The CDR3 DNA is TGCGCCAGCAGCGAATACAGGGGCTACACCTTC. It yields the protein CASSEYRGYTF.